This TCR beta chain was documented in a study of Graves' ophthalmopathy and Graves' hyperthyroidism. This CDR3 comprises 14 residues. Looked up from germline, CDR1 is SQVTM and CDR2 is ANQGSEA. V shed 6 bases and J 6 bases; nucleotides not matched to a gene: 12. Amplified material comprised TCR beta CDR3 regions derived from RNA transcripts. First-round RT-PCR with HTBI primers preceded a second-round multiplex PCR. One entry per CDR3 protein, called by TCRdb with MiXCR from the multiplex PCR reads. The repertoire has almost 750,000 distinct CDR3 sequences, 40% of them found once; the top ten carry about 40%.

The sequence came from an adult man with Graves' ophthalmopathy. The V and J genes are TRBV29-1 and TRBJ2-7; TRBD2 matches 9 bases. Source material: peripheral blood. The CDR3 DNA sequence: TGCAGCGTCCTAAAGGCGGGAGGGGTGTGCGAGCAGTACTTC. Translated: CSVLKAGGVCEQYF.